This is a list of T cell receptor beta chains from one sample in a study of blood T cells in healthy people across ages. MiXCR, run by TCRdb on the 5' RACE reads, gives a single entry per CDR3 protein. The sample yields about a million distinct CDR3 sequences, about 51% seen once. Source material: blood. These receptors were collected from a woman aged 60-70 years in good health. Each CDR3 is given with its conserved first and last residue. Each record gives: V gene, J gene, clone size, D gene, CDR3 DNA, CDR3 protein. The D gene is left open where the match is weak. Rows may omit the clone size; those that give it use once, few, many or a size class.

V gene: TRBV6-6; J gene: TRBJ1-5; clone size: NA; D gene: NA; CDR3 DNA: TGTGCCAGCAGTTACTCGACCACGGGTAGCAATCAGCCCCAGCATTTT; CDR3 protein: CASSYSTTGSNQPQHF
V gene: TRBV9; J gene: TRBJ2-7; clone size: NA; D gene: NA; CDR3 DNA: TGTGCCAGCAGCGTATCCCCCTCCTACGAGCAGTACTTC; CDR3 protein: CASSVSPSYEQYF
V gene: TRBV3-1; J gene: TRBJ2-5; clone size: NA; D gene: TRBD2; CDR3 DNA: TGTGCCAGCAGCCAAGCTAGCGGAGGCTACGAGACCCAGTACTTC; CDR3 protein: CASSQASGGYETQYF
V gene: TRBV6-5; J gene: TRBJ2-2; clone size: once; D gene: NA; CDR3 DNA: TGTGCCAGCAGTTACTCTGGGGGGACTCCCACCGGGGAGCTGTTTTTT; CDR3 protein: CASSYSGGTPTGELFF
V gene: TRBV20-1; J gene: TRBJ2-7; clone size: NA; D gene: TRBD2; CDR3 DNA: TGCAGTGCTCTCGGGAAAGTAGCGGGATCCTACAATGAGCGGTACTTC; CDR3 protein: CSALGKVAGSYNERYF
V gene: TRBV29-1; J gene: TRBJ2-3; clone size: NA; D gene: TRBD2; CDR3 DNA: TGCAGCGTTCTTAGCGGGAGGCGCACAGATACGCAGTATTTT; CDR3 protein: CSVLSGRRTDTQYF
V gene: TRBV12-3/TRBV12-4; J gene: TRBJ2-5; clone size: NA; D gene: TRBD2; CDR3 DNA: TGTACCAGCAGTTTCAGCGGGAGACAAGAGACCCAGTACTTC; CDR3 protein: CTSSFSGRQETQYF
V gene: TRBV21-1; J gene: TRBJ2-5; clone size: NA; D gene: NA; CDR3 DNA: TGTGCCAGCAGCAAAAAGGCGGGGAGATACAATGAGCAGTACTTC; CDR3 protein: CASSKKAGRYNEQYF
V gene: TRBV9; J gene: TRBJ2-3; clone size: NA; D gene: NA; CDR3 DNA: TGTGCCAGCACCCGTAGTGGACAGAGCACAGATACGCAGTATTTT; CDR3 protein: CASTRSGQSTDTQYF
V gene: TRBV9; J gene: TRBJ2-7; clone size: few; D gene: NA; CDR3 DNA: TGTGCCAGCAGCGTAGCTGGCGGTCAGGGGTTCGAGCAGTACTTC; CDR3 protein: CASSVAGGQGFEQYF
V gene: TRBV21-1; J gene: TRBJ2-3; clone size: NA; D gene: NA; CDR3 DNA: TGTGCCAGCAGCAACCAAAACTGTCCTAGCGGGGCAGATACGCAGTATTTT; CDR3 protein: CASSNQNCPSGADTQYF
V gene: TRBV10-3; J gene: TRBJ1-2; clone size: NA; D gene: TRBD1; CDR3 DNA: TGTGCCATCAGTGAGGGGGGACAGGGGAACTATGGCTACACCTTC; CDR3 protein: CAISEGGQGNYGYTF
V gene: TRBV20-1; J gene: TRBJ2-1; clone size: NA; D gene: TRBD2; CDR3 DNA: TGCAGTGCTAGCAACGGACTAGCATTACGCAATGAGCAGTTCTTC; CDR3 protein: CSASNGLALRNEQFF
V gene: TRBV7-2; J gene: TRBJ2-7; clone size: many; D gene: NA; CDR3 DNA: TGTGCCAGCAGCTTATCTGGGACACCGCCGCGGTACTTC; CDR3 protein: CASSLSGTPPRYF
V gene: TRBV7-2; J gene: TRBJ1-6; clone size: many; D gene: TRBD1; CDR3 DNA: TGTGCCAGCAGCTTTAGGACAGGGGGTTCACCCCTCCACTTT; CDR3 protein: CASSFRTGGSPLHF
V gene: TRBV24-1; J gene: TRBJ2-3; clone size: NA; D gene: NA; CDR3 DNA: TGTGCCACCAGTGATTACCTGTATACGCAGTATTTT; CDR3 protein: CATSDYLYTQYF
V gene: TRBV7-9; J gene: TRBJ2-5; clone size: once; D gene: TRBD2; CDR3 DNA: TGTGCCAGCAGGGCGGGAGGCCCCCTTACAACCCAGTACTTC; CDR3 protein: CASRAGGPLTTQYF
V gene: TRBV7-8; J gene: TRBJ2-6; clone size: NA; D gene: NA; CDR3 DNA: TGTGCCAGCAGCTCGACAGCGCTACCCCAAATTATCTCTGGGGCCAACGTCCTGACTTTC; CDR3 protein: CASSSTALPQIISGANVLTF
V gene: TRBV7-9; J gene: TRBJ2-4; clone size: few; D gene: NA; CDR3 DNA: TGTGCCAGCAGCCACTCCGGGACACCCCTAGCCAAAAACATTCAGTACTTC; CDR3 protein: CASSHSGTPLAKNIQYF
V gene: TRBV7-2; J gene: TRBJ2-3; clone size: NA; D gene: NA; CDR3 DNA: TGTGCCAGCAGGGCCGCGGGAGATACGCAGTATTTT; CDR3 protein: CASRAAGDTQYF
V gene: TRBV12-5; J gene: TRBJ2-7; clone size: few; D gene: NA; CDR3 DNA: TGTGCTAGTGGTTCCCCGGGTAGCGAGCAGTACTTC; CDR3 protein: CASGSPGSEQYF
V gene: TRBV21-1; J gene: TRBJ2-5; clone size: NA; D gene: NA; CDR3 DNA: TGTGCCAGCAGCAAACGTCAGGAGACCCAGTACTTC; CDR3 protein: CASSKRQETQYF
V gene: TRBV6-5; J gene: TRBJ1-6; clone size: NA; D gene: NA; CDR3 DNA: TGTGCCAGCAGCCAATACTCTGATTATAATTCACCCCTCCACTTT; CDR3 protein: CASSQYSDYNSPLHF